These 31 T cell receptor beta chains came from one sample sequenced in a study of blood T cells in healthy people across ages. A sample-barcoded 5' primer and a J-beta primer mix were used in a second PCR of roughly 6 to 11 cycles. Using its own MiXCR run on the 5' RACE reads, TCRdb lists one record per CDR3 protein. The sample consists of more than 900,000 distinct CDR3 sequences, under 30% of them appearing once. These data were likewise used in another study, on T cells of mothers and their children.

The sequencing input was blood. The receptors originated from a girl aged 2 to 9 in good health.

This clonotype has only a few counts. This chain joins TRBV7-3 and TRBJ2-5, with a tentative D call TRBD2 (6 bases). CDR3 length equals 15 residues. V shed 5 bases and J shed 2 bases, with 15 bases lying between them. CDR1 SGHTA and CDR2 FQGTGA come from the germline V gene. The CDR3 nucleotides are TGTGCCAGCAGCCCGGGACTCCACTTTCAAGAGACCCAGTACTTC. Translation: CASSPGLHFQETQYF.

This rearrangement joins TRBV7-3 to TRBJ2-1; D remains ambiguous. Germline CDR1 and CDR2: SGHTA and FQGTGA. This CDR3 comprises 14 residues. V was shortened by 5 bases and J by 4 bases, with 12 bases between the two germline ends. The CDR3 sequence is CASSPPNPYNEQFF. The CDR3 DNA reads TGTGCCAGCAGCCCCCCGAACCCTTACAATGAGCAGTTCTTC.

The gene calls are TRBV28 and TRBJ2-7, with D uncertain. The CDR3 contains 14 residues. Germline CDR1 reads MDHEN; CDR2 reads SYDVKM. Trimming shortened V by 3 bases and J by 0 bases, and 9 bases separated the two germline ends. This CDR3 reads CASSLLTASYEQYF. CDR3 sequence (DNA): TGTGCCAGCAGTTTGCTTACAGCCTCCTACGAGCAGTACTTC.

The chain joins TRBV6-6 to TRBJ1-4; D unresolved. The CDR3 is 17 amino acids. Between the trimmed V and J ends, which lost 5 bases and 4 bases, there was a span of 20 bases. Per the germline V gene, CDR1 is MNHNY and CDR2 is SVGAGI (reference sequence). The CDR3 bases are TGTGCCAGCAGTCCGGGCCTTGTGGTGATCCTTAATGAAAAACTGTTTTTT. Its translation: CASSPGLVVILNEKLFF.

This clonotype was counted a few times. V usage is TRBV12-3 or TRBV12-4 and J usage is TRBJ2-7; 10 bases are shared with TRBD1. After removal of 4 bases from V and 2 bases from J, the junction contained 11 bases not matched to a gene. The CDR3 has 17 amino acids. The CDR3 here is CASSSGGGDRGPYEQYF. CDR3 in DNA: TGTGCCAGCAGTTCAGGGGGGGGGGACAGGGGACCCTACGAGCAGTACTTC.

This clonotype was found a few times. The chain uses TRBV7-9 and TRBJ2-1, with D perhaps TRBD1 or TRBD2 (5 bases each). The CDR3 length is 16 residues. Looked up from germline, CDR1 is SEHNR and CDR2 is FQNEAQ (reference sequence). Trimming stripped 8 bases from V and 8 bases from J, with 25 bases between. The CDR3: CASGSGTASLFDEQFF. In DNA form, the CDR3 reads TGTGCCAGCGGATCAGGGACGGCCTCTCTTTTTGATGAGCAGTTCTTC.

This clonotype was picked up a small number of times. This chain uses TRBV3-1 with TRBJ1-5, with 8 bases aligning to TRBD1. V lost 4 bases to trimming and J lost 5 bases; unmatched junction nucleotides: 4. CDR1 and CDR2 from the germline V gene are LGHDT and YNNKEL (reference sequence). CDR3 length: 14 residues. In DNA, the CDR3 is TGTGCCAGCAGCCGCACAGGGGGGGATCAGCCCCAGCATTTT. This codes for CASSRTGGDQPQHF.

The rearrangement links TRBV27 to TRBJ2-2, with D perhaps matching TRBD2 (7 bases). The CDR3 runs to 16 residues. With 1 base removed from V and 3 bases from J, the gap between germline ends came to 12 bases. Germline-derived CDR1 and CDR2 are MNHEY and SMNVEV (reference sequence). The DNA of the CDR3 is TGTGCCAGCAGTTTATGGGAGGGGGTGGACACCGGGGAGCTGTTTTTT. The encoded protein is CASSLWEGVDTGELFF.

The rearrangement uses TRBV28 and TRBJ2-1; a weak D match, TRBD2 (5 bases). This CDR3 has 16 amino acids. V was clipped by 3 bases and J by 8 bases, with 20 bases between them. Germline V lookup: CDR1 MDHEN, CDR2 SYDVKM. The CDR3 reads CASSFHTRGSSDEQFF. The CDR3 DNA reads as TGTGCCAGCAGTTTCCATACTAGAGGAAGTTCTGATGAGCAGTTCTTC.

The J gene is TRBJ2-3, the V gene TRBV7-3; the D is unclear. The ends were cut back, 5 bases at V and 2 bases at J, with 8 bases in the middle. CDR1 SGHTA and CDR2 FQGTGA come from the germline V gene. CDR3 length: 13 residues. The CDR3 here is CASSAYPTDTQYF. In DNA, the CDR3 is TGTGCCAGCAGCGCCTATCCCACAGATACGCAGTATTTT.

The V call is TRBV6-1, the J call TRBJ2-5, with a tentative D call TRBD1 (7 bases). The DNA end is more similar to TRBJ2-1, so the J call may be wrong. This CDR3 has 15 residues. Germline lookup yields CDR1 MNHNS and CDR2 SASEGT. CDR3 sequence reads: CASSEGQGGVNEQFF. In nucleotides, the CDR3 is TGTGCCAGCAGTGAAGGACAGGGAGGTGTGAATGAGCAGTTCTTC.

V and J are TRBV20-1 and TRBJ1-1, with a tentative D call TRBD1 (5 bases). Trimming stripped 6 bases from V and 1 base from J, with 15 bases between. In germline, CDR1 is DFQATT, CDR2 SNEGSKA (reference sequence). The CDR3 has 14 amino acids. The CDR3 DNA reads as TGCAGTGCCCAGGTAGGGGATTGGAACACTGAAGCTTTCTTT. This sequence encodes CSAQVGDWNTEAFF.

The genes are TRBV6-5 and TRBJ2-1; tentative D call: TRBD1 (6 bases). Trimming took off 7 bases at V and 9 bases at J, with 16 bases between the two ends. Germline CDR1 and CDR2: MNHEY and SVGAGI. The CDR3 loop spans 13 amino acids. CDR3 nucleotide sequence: TGTGCCAGCATGGGGGCCCCGGGGTTTGAGCAGTTCTTC. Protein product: CASMGAPGFEQFF.

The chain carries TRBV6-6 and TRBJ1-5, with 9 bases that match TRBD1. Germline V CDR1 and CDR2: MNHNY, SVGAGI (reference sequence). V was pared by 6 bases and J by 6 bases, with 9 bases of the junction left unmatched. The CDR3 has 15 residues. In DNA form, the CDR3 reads TGTGCCAGCAGAGGGGACAGGGTGCTTTTTCAGCCCCAGCATTTT. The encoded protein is CASRGDRVLFQPQHF.

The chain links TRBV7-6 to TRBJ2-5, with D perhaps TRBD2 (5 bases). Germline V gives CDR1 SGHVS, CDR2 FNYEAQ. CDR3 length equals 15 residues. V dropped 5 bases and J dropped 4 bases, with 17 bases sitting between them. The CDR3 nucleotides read TGTGCCAGCAGCGGCGAGTCTGGCGGGCCAGAGACCCAGTACTTC. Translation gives CASSGESGGPETQYF.

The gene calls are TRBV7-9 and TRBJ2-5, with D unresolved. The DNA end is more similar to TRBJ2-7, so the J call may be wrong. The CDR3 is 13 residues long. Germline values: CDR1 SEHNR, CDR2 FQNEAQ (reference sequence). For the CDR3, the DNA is TGTGCCAGCAGCTTCCCAGCTACCTACGAGCAGTACTTC. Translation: CASSFPATYEQYF.

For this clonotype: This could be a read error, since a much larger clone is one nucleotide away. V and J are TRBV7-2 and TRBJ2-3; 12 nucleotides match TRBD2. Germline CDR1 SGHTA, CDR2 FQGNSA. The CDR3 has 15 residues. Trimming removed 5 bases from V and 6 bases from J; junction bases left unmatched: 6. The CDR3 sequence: CTSSRTSGVLDTQYF. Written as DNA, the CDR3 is TGTACCAGCAGCCGGACTAGCGGGGTGCTGGATACGCAGTATTTT.

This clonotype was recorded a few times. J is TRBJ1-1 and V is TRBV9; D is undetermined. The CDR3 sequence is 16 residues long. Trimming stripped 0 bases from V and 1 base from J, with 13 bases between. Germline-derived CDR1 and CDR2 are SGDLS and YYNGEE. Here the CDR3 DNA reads TGTGCCAGCAGCGTAGCTCCAGGAGGCCAGAACACTGAAGCTTTCTTT. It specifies CASSVAPGGQNTEAFF.

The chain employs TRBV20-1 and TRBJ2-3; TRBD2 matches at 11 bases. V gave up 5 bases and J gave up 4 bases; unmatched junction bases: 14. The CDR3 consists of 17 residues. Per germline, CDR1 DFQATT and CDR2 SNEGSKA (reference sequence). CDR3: CSAQTDSGRAGPDTQYF. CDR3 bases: TGCAGTGCTCAGACTGATAGCGGGAGGGCCGGTCCAGATACGCAGTATTTT.

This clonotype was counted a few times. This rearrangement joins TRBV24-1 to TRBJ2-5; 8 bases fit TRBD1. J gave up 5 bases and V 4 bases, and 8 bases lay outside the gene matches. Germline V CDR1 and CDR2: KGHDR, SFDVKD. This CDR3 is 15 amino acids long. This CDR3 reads CATSDPGTGGETQYF. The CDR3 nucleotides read TGTGCCACCAGTGACCCCGGGACAGGCGGGGAGACCCAGTACTTC.

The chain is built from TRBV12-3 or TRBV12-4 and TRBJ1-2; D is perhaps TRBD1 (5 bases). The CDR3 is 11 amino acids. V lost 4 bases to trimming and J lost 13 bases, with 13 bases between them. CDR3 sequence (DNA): TGTGCCAGCAGTTCTACCGGGACGGCCACCTTC. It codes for CASSSTGTATF.

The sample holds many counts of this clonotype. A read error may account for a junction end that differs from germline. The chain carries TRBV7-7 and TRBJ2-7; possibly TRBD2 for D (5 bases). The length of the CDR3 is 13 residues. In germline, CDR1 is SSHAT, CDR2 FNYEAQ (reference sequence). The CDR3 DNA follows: TGTGCTAGCAGCTCCGGCGGAGGCCACGAGCAGTACTTC. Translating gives CASSSGGGHEQYF.

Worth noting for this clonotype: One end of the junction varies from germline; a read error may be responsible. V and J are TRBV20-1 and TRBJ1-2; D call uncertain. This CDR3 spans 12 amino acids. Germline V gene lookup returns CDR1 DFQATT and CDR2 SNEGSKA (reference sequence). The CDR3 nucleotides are TGCAGTGCTAGTCAGACTAATTATGGCTACACCTTC. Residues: CSASQTNYGYTF.

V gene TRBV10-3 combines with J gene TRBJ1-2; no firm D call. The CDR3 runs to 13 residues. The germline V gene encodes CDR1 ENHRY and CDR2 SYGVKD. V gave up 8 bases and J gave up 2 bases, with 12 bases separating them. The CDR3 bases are TGTGCCATCGCTGCGGAGACAAACTATGGCTACACCTTC. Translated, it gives CAIAAETNYGYTF.

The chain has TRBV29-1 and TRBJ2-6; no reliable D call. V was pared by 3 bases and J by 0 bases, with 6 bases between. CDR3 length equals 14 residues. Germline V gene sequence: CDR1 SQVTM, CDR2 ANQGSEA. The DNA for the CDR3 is TGCAGCGTTGATGAGGCCTCTGGGGCCAACGTCCTGACTTTC. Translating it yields CSVDEASGANVLTF. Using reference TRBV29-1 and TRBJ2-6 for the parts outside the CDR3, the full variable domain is SAVISQKPSRDICQRGTSLTIQCQVDSQVTMMFWYRQQPGQSLTLIATANQGSEATYESGFVIDKFPISRPNLTFSTLTVSNMSPEDSSIYLCSVDEASGANVLTFGAGSRLTVL.

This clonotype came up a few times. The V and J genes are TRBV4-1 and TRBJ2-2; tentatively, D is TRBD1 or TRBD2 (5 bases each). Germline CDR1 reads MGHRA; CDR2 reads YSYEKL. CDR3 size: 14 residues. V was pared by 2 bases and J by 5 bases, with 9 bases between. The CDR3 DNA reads TGCGCCAGCAGCCAATATGGGGGAACCGGGGAGCTGTTTTTT. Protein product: CASSQYGGTGELFF.

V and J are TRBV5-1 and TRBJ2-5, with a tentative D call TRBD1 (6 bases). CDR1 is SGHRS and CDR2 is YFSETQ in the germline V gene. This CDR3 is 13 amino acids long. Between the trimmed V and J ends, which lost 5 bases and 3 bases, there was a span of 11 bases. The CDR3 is CASRKSGEETQYF. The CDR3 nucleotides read TGCGCCAGCAGGAAGTCAGGGGAAGAGACCCAGTACTTC.

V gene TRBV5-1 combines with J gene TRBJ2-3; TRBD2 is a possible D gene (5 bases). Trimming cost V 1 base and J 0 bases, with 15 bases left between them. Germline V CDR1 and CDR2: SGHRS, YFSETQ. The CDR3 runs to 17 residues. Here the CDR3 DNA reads TGCGCCAGCAGCTTGAAGGATGGCGGGCCTAGCACAGATACGCAGTATTTT. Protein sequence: CASSLKDGGPSTDTQYF.

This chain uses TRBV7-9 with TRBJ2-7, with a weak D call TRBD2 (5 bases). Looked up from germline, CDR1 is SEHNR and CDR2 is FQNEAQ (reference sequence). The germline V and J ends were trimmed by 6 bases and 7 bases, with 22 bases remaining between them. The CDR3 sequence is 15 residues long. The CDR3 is CASRPGKGSPKEQYF. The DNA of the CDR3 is TGTGCCAGCAGACCCGGGAAGGGATCTCCTAAGGAGCAGTACTTC.

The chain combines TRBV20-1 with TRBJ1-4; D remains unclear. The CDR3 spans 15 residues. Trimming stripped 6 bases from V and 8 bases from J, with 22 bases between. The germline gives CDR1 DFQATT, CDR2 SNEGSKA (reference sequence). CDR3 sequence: CSAPGREFTLEKLFF. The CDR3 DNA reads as TGCAGTGCCCCGGGTCGCGAGTTTACCCTCGAAAAACTGTTTTTT.

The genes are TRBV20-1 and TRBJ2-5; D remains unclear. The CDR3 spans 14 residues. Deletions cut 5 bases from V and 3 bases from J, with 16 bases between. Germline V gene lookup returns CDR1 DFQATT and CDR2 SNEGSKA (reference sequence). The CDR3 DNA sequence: TGCAGTGCTTCCTCCCCGGGCCTAGAAGAGACCCAGTACTTC. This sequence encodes CSASSPGLEETQYF.